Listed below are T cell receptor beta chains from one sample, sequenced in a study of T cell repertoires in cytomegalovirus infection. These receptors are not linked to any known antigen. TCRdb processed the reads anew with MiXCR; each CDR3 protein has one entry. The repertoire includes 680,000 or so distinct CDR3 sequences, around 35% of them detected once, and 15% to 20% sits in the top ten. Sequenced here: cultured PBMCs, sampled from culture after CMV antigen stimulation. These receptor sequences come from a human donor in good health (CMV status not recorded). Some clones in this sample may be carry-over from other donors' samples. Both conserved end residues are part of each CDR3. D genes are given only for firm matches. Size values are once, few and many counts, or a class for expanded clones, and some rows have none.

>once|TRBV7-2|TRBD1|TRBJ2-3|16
TGTTCCAGCAGCCTCTGGGGGACAGGGAATTTAGATACGCAGTATTTT
CSSSLWGTGNLDTQYF
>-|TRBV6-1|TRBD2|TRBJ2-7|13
TGTGCCAGCAGCGGGACTAGCGGGGGAGGGCAGTACTTC
CASSGTSGGGQYF
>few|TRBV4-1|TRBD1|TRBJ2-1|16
TGCGCCAGCAGCCGTGGGGGACAGGGGTTATTCGGGGAGCAGTTCTTC
CASSRGGQGLFGEQFF
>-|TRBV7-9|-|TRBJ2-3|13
TGTGCCAGCAGCTTAAGTATCACAGATACGCAGTATTTT
CASSLSITDTQYF
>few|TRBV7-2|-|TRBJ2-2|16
TGTGCCAGCAGCGTACTACTAGTCGCGAACACCGGGGAGCTGTTTTTT
CASSVLLVANTGELFF
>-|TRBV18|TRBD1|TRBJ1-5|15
TGTGCCAGCTCTTCAGGGGGAAATAGCAATCAGCCCCAGCATTTT
CASSSGGNSNQPQHF
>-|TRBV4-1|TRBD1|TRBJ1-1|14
TGTGCCAGCAGCCAATCCACAGGGGGCACTGAAGCTTTCTTT
CASSQSTGGTEAFF
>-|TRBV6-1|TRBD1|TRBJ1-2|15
TGTGCCAGCTTTGGACAGGGGGCGCGGGGCTATGGCTACACCTTC
CASFGQGARGYGYTF
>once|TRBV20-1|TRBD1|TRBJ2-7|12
TGCAGCTCGACAGGGGCGGCCTACGAGCAGTACTTC
CSSTGAAYEQYF
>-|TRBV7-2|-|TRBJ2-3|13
TGTGCCAGCAGCTTGGAGAACCCAGATACGCAGTATTTT
CASSLENPDTQYF
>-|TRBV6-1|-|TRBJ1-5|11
TGTGCCAGCAGTGAATGGATGGCCCAGCATTTT
CASSEWMAQHF
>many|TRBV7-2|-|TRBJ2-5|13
TGTGCCAGCAGCCCACCCCTCTCCGAGACCCAGTACTTC
CASSPPLSETQYF
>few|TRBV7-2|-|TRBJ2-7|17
TGTGCCAGCAGCTCCAGGGGGGCGAGGGCGAATCGCCACGAGCAGTACTTC
CASSSRGARANRHEQYF
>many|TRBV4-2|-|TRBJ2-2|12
TGTGCCAGCAGCCCAACGGGAGGGGAGCTGTTTTTT
CASSPTGGELFF
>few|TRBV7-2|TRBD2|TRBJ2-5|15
TGTGCCAGCACCCGACAGACTAGCCAGCAAGAGACCCAGTACTTC
CASTRQTSQQETQYF
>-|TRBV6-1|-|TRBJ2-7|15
TGTGCCAGCAGTGAAGCGGCAGGGGTTAACTACGAGCAGTACTTC
CASSEAAGVNYEQYF
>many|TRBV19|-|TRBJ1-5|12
TGTGCCAGCAGTATAAGAGGGCAGCCCCAGCATTTT
CASSIRGQPQHF
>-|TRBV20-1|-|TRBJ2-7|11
TGCAGTGCTGGAGACAGCCACGAGCAGTACTTC
CSAGDSHEQYF
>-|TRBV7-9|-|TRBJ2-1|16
TGTGCCAGCAGCGTCGGTAGCCGGCCCTCCTACAATGAGCAGTTCTTC
CASSVGSRPSYNEQFF
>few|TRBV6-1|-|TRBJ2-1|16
TGTGCCAGCAGTGAAGTGAGAGGCGGGACCTACAATGAGCAGTTCTTC
CASSEVRGGTYNEQFF
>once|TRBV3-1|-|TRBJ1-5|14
TGTGCCAGCAGCCGCGACAGCCTCGATCAGCCCCAGCATTTT
CASSRDSLDQPQHF
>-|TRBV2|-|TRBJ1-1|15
TGTGCCAGCAGTGAATATCGGAGGAGAGAGACTGAAGCTTTCTTT
CASSEYRRRETEAFF
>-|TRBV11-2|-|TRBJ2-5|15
TGTGCCAGCAGCCTAGAGCGCGCGGGAAGTGAGACCCAGTACTTC
CASSLERAGSETQYF
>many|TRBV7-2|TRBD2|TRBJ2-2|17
TGTGCCAGCAGCTTAGTAGGCGGGACTAGCGGGACCGGGGAGCTGTTTTTT
CASSLVGGTSGTGELFF
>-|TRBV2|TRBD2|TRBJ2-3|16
TGTGCCAGCACTGGGACTAGCGGGGCCTCGAGGGATACGCAGTATTTT
CASTGTSGASRDTQYF
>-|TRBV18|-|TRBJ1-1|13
TGTGCCAGCTCACCCGCTTTGAACACTGAAGCTTTCTTT
CASSPALNTEAFF
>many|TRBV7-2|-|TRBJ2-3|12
TGTGCCAGCAGCATCCCGGCAGATACGCAGTATTTT
CASSIPADTQYF
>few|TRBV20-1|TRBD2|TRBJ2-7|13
TGCAGTGCCCTCCGGGGGGTCCAGAGCGAGCAGTACTTC
CSALRGVQSEQYF
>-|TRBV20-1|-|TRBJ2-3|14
TGCAGTGCTAGAGATCTACAATACACAGATACGCAGTATTTT
CSARDLQYTDTQYF
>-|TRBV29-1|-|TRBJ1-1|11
TGCAGCGTGAGGGGGGAGGGAATGGCTTTCTTT
CSVRGEGMAFF
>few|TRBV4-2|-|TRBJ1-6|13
TGTGCCAGCAGGGAAACAGGGAATTCACCCCTCCACTTT
CASRETGNSPLHF
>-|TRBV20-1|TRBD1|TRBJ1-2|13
TGCAGTGCCCCGGACAGGGCTAACTATGGCTACACCTTC
CSAPDRANYGYTF
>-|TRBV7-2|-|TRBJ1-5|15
TGTGCCAGCAGCTTAGCCCCAGAAATGAATCAGCCCCAGCATTTT
CASSLAPEMNQPQHF
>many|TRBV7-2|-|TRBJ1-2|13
TGTGCCAGCAGCCAAACCCAGCTAGGGGGCTACACCTTC
CASSQTQLGGYTF
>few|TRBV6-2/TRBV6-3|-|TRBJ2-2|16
TGTGCCAGCACCGTTTCGAGGGCGAGACACACCGGGGAGCTGTTTTTT
CASTVSRARHTGELFF
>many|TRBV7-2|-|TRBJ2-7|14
TGTGCCAGCAGCTACAATTGGGGGGCCTACGAGCAGTACTTC
CASSYNWGAYEQYF
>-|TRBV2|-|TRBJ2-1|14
TGTGCCAGCAGTTCCGTAGCGGTGGACAATGAGCAGTTCTTC
CASSSVAVDNEQFF
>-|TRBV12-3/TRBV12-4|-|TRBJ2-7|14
TGTGCCAGCAGTTTAGGGGGGAGCCCCTACGAGCAGTACTTC
CASSLGGSPYEQYF
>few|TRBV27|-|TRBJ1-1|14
TGTGCCAGCGCCCCATTGATCGGGGGCACTGAAGCTTTCTTT
CASAPLIGGTEAFF
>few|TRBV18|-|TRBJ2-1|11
TGTGCCAGCTCACCAGAGCATGAGCAGTTCTTC
CASSPEHEQFF
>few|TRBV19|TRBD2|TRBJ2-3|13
TGTGCCAGCGGGACTAGCGGGATAGATACGCAGTATTTT
CASGTSGIDTQYF